These 9 T cell receptor beta chains share one sample of origin, sequenced in a study of control samples from healthy donors and cancer patients. TCRdb's copy holds only in-frame clones and misses some; the assay was immunoSEQ multiplex PCR. The sample consists of 100,000 to 110,000 clones, roughly 87% of them appearing once. Sequencing was carried out using blood. These receptors all stem from a woman in her 50s in good health.

V gene TRBV6-4 combines with J gene TRBJ1-4; D is possibly TRBD1 (6 bases). CDR1 and CDR2 (germline): MRHNA, SNTAGT. The V and J ends lost 3 bases and 8 bases respectively, with 16 bases between them. The CDR3 spans 15 residues. The DNA of the CDR3 is TGTGCCAGCAGTGAGACGGGGGGCCGAAGGGAAAAACTGTTTTTT. This gives the protein CASSETGGRREKLFF.

The chain has TRBV27 and TRBJ2-1; weak D call: TRBD1 (5 bases). Trimming took off 4 bases at V and 0 bases at J, with 7 bases between the two ends. Per germline, CDR1 MNHEY and CDR2 SMNVEV (reference sequence). The CDR3 sequence is 14 residues long. In DNA form, the CDR3 reads TGTGCCAGCAGTTACCAGGGCTCCTACAATGAGCAGTTCTTC. This translates into CASSYQGSYNEQFF.

This rearrangement joins TRBV7-3 to TRBJ2-1; a possible D gene is TRBD2 (5 bases). The length of the CDR3 is 17 residues. Trimming removed 5 bases at V and 0 bases at J, with 17 bases between. CDR1 is SGHTA, CDR2 FQGTGA, per germline. CDR3 sequence reads: CASSPYVVGSSYNEQFF. The DNA for the CDR3 is TGTGCCAGCAGCCCCTACGTCGTGGGGAGCTCCTACAATGAGCAGTTCTTC.

The rearrangement joins TRBV13 to TRBJ2-3, with D possibly TRBD2 on 6 matching bases. The V and J ends lost 8 bases and 6 bases respectively, with 12 bases between them. CDR3 length: 12 amino acids. CDR1 and CDR2 (germline): PRHDT, FYEKMQ (reference sequence). CDR3 amino acids: CASPTGGDTQYF. The CDR3 region has the DNA TGTGCCAGCCCCACCGGAGGGGATACGCAGTATTTT.

This clone occurred once. The rearrangement links TRBV10-3 to TRBJ1-1; D not resolved. CDR1 and CDR2 from the germline V gene are ENHRY and SYGVKD. The germline V and J ends were trimmed by 9 bases and 10 bases, with 21 bases remaining between them. The CDR3 covers 13 residues. In DNA, the CDR3 is TGTGCCATAAAAGCCGGGCCCCGGGAGGGAGCTTTCTTT. Encoded protein: CAIKAGPREGAFF.

This chain links TRBV7-6 with TRBJ1-6, with unresolved D. V lost 5 bases to trimming and J lost 5 bases, with 13 bases between them. Germline-derived CDR1 and CDR2 are SGHVS and FNYEAQ. The CDR3 runs 15 residues. This chain's CDR3 is CASSPQGSNNSPLHF. As DNA, the CDR3 is TGTGCCAGCAGCCCTCAAGGGTCGAATAATTCACCCCTCCACTTT.

The V and J genes are TRBV7-6 and TRBJ2-1, with D possibly being TRBD2 (8 bases). This CDR3 has 18 amino acids. The V end lost 4 bases, the J end lost 8 bases, and 27 bases lay between the germline ends. Germline V CDR1 and CDR2: SGHVS, FNYEAQ. CDR3 nucleotides: TGTGCCAGCAGCTCCGAGAGGGGGCGGAGCGGGAGTGGCGATGAGCAGTTCTTC. This gives the protein CASSSERGRSGSGDEQFF. The entire variable domain, with the rest obtained from reference TRBV7-6 and TRBJ2-1, is as follows: GAGVSQSPRYKVTKRGQDVALRCDPISGHVSLYWYRQALGQGPEFLTYFNYEAQQDKSGLPNDRFSAERPEGSISTLTIQRTEQRDSAMYRCASSSERGRSGSGDEQFFGPGTRLTVL.

The V call is TRBV18, the J call TRBJ2-3; no clear D. Germline V lookup: CDR1 KGHSH, CDR2 LQKENI. Trimming left V 2 bases short and J 3 bases short, with 3 bases between. CDR3 length equals 12 residues. The CDR3 DNA reads TGTGCCAGCTCACCAGGGACAGATACGCAGTATTTT. Translated, it gives CASSPGTDTQYF.

The chain is built from TRBV19 and TRBJ1-2; 7 positions match TRBD1. The germline V gene has CDR1 LNHDA and CDR2 SQIVND (reference sequence). After removal of 6 bases from V and 3 bases from J, the junction contained 7 bases not matched to a gene. CDR3 length: 14 residues. Here the CDR3 DNA reads TGTGCCAGTAGCCCACAGGGGCAGGACTATGGCTACACCTTC. Protein sequence: CASSPQGQDYGYTF.